Shown below are 24 T cell receptor beta chains from a single sample sequenced in a study of human T cells and chemical hapten exposure. Noted time point: patch test 2, 6 weeks after DPC sensitization. Treatment defined: therapeutic diphenylcyclopropenone sensitization with weekly scalp DPC. Via MiXCR, TCRdb re-called the RACE reads, giving one row per CDR3 protein. The repertoire holds 95,000 or so distinct CDR3 sequences, with roughly 11% as singletons. Sequencing used whole blood, obtained in connection with sensitization to the hapten diphenylcyclopropenone (DPC). Receptor source: a middle-aged woman with alopecia areata. Some clones in this sample may be carry-over from other donors' samples.

The rearrangement joins TRBV6-2 or TRBV6-3 to TRBJ2-7, with TRBD2 matching over 7 bases. Germline CDR1 reads MNHEY; CDR2 reads SVGEGT. Trimming cost V 2 bases and J 4 bases; bases outside gene matches: 5. The CDR3 consists of 14 residues. DNA for the CDR3: TGTGCCAGCAGTTACAACGGGAGGAGGTACGAGCAGTACTTC. Its protein is CASSYNGRRYEQYF.

This clonotype showed up just a few times. The V call is TRBV20-1, the J call TRBJ1-1; D remains ambiguous. From germline, CDR1 is DFQATT and CDR2 SNEGSKA (reference sequence). V gave up 6 bases and J gave up 4 bases, with 12 bases separating them. The CDR3 sequence is 12 residues long. The CDR3 sequence is CSARNSGTEAFF. The DNA of the CDR3 is TGCAGTGCCCGTAATTCGGGCACTGAAGCTTTCTTT.

The rearrangement joins TRBV7-9 to TRBJ2-5; D is uncertain. The germline gives CDR1 SEHNR, CDR2 FQNEAQ (reference sequence). V was pared by 0 bases and J by 5 bases, with 4 bases between. The CDR3 totals 12 residues. CDR3 residues: CASSLAPETQYF. For the CDR3, the DNA is TGTGCCAGCAGCTTAGCGCCGGAGACCCAGTACTTC.

This clonotype occurred many times. The chain is built from TRBV12-3 or TRBV12-4 and TRBJ1-1, with D tentatively TRBD1 (5 bases). The CDR3 has 15 amino acids. V gave up 3 bases and J gave up 1 base, with 12 bases separating them. The CDR3: CASSLIQGGNTEAFF. The CDR3 DNA follows: TGTGCCAGCAGTTTGATCCAGGGCGGGAACACTGAAGCTTTCTTT.

The chain is built from TRBV6-2 or TRBV6-3 and TRBJ2-3; 7 bases match TRBD2. Trimming cost V 5 bases and J 7 bases; bases outside gene matches: 6. This CDR3 region has 13 residues. Germline V gene data show CDR1 as MNHEY and CDR2 as SVGEGT. This CDR3 is CASSLASGNTQYF. CDR3 nucleotides: TGTGCCAGCAGTCTCGCTAGCGGAAATACGCAGTATTTT.

This chain uses TRBV29-1 with TRBJ1-3; D gene ambiguous. The CDR3 is 12 amino acids. Per germline, CDR1 SQVTM and CDR2 ANQGSEA. Trimming took 6 bases from V and 2 from J, leaving 8 bases between them. Here the CDR3 reads CSVGITGNTIYF. As DNA, the CDR3 is TGCAGCGTCGGGATCACTGGAAACACCATATATTTT.

This clonotype occurred many times. The rearrangement joins TRBV5-6 to TRBJ2-1; no reliable D call. The CDR3 totals 16 residues. Germline values: CDR1 SGHDT, CDR2 YYEEEE. Trimming shortened V by 6 bases and J by 3 bases, and 19 bases separated the two germline ends. The CDR3 reads CASNLDLGQNYNEQFF. Written as DNA, the CDR3 is TGTGCCAGCAATTTAGATTTAGGGCAGAACTACAATGAGCAGTTCTTC.

This chain links TRBV20-1 with TRBJ1-5; TRBD1 is a possible D gene (5 bases). Germline lookup yields CDR1 DFQATT and CDR2 SNEGSKA (reference sequence). There are 15 residues in the CDR3. The germline V and J ends were trimmed by 2 bases and 4 bases, with 15 bases remaining between them. The CDR3 is CSARTGIVKNQPQHF. The CDR3 coding sequence is TGCAGTGCTAGAACAGGAATAGTCAAAAATCAGCCCCAGCATTTT.

The V and J genes are TRBV7-9 and TRBJ1-2, with 8 positions matching TRBD1. The CDR3 is 14 amino acids. V was pared by 0 bases and J by 6 bases, with 3 bases of the junction left unmatched. Per germline, CDR1 SEHNR and CDR2 FQNEAQ (reference sequence). The CDR3 loop is CASSLAQGADGYTF. The CDR3, as DNA: TGTGCCAGCAGCTTAGCCCAGGGGGCGGATGGCTACACCTTC.

This clonotype was observed a handful of times. This chain uses TRBV9 with TRBJ2-4; D possibly corresponds to TRBD1 (6 bases). V lost 3 bases, J lost 2 bases, and 15 bases lay in between. CDR1 SGDLS and CDR2 YYNGEE come from the germline V gene. The CDR3 consists of 16 residues. The CDR3: CASSGGLDSPKNIQYF. The CDR3 DNA reads TGTGCCAGCAGCGGGGGGTTGGACAGTCCCAAAAACATTCAGTACTTC.

This clonotype was counted a few times. V usage is TRBV6-5 and J usage is TRBJ1-2; D gene unclear. Trimming stripped 5 bases from V and 5 bases from J, with 12 bases between. Germline assignment: CDR1 MNHEY and CDR2 SVGAGI. The CDR3 is 13 residues long. The CDR3 nucleotides read TGTGCCAGCAGTCTCGAGACACGTTATGGCTACACCTTC. Encoded protein: CASSLETRYGYTF.

This clonotype was detected a few times. The J gene is TRBJ1-3, the V gene TRBV20-1, with 7 positions matching TRBD1. This CDR3 comprises 12 residues. The V and J ends lost 3 bases and 6 bases, in that order; junction bases with no gene match: 2. Germline CDR1 DFQATT, CDR2 SNEGSKA (reference sequence). As DNA, the CDR3 is TGCAGTGCTAGGACAGGGAAAAACACCATATATTTT. Its protein product is CSARTGKNTIYF.

This clonotype was detected ten times or more. The CDR3 DNA follows: TGTGCCACCAGCGATGGACTAAAGTTTGACGAGCAGTACTTC. Its translation: CATSDGLKFDEQYF. This sequence joins TRBV15 and TRBJ2-7, with TRBD2 as a possible D gene (6 bases). The V gene's germline CDR1 is LNHNV and CDR2 YYDKDF (reference sequence). Trimming shortened V by 5 bases and J by 5 bases, and 16 bases separated the two germline ends. This CDR3 is built from 14 residues.

The chain combines TRBV5-4 with TRBJ1-2; 10 bases line up with TRBD1. CDR1 SGHNT and CDR2 YYREEE come from the germline V gene (reference sequence). The CDR3 length is 16 residues. After removal of 0 bases from V and 4 bases from J, the junction contained 6 bases not matched to a gene. The CDR3 DNA reads as TGTGCCAGCAGCTTGGTGGTCGGGGACAGGGGCTATGGCTACACCTTC. Translation: CASSLVVGDRGYGYTF.

This clonotype was counted many times. This CDR3 is CAIETGGGEKLFF. The CDR3 DNA reads TGTGCCATAGAGACAGGCGGCGGTGAAAAACTGTTTTTT. The chain has TRBV7-9 and TRBJ1-4, with a possible D match to TRBD1 (6 bases). Germline lookup yields CDR1 SEHNR and CDR2 FQNEAQ (reference sequence). This CDR3 is built from 13 residues. V gave up 10 bases and J gave up 7 bases, with 16 bases separating them.

The rearrangement uses TRBV12-3 or TRBV12-4 and TRBJ1-2; 9 bases agree with TRBD1. CDR3 length: 14 amino acids. J lost 7 bases, V lost 4 bases, and 7 bases had no gene match. CDR3 loop: CASSSQGAVVGYTF. CDR3 coding DNA: TGTGCCAGCAGTTCACAGGGGGCCGTCGTTGGCTACACCTTC.

The chain uses TRBV20-1 and TRBJ1-5; TRBD1 aligns across 7 bases. With 6 bases clipped from V and 0 bases from J, the junction kept 5 bases outside the gene matches. Germline CDR1 and CDR2: DFQATT and SNEGSKA (reference sequence). The CDR3 runs to 14 residues. CDR3 protein: CSARDRISNQPQHF. Written as DNA, the CDR3 is TGCAGTGCCAGGGACAGAATTAGCAATCAGCCCCAGCATTTT.

V and J are TRBV14 and TRBJ1-2; D is unclear. The germline V gene has CDR1 SGHDN and CDR2 FVKESK. There are 12 residues in the CDR3. Trimming took 1 base from V and 3 from J, leaving 3 bases between them. The CDR3 DNA is TGTGCCAGCAGCCAAGCTCACTATGGCTACACCTTC. Protein sequence: CASSQAHYGYTF.

This clonotype came up many times. The chain's CDR3 is CASSVVAGPTYEQYF. Here the CDR3 DNA reads TGTGCCAGCAGCGTAGTGGCGGGGCCAACCTACGAGCAGTACTTC. The rearrangement uses TRBV9 and TRBJ2-7, with D possibly matching TRBD2 (6 bases). Germline CDR1 SGDLS, CDR2 YYNGEE. Trimming stripped 0 bases from V and 2 bases from J, with 12 bases between. This CDR3 has 15 residues. Drawing the rest from reference TRBV9 and TRBJ2-7, the complete variable domain is DSGVTQTPKHLITATGQRVTLRCSPRSGDLSVYWYQQSLDQGLQFLIQYYNGEERAKGNILERFSAQQFPDLHSELNLSSLELGDSALYFCASSVVAGPTYEQYFGPGTRLTVT.

CDR3 in amino acids: CASSWTSGNSMYYNEQFF. CDR3 in DNA: TGTGCCAGCAGCTGGACTAGCGGGAATTCAATGTACTACAATGAGCAGTTCTTC. The chain employs TRBV11-2 and TRBJ2-1; 12 bases are a match to TRBD2. This CDR3 contains 18 residues. Germline V CDR1 and CDR2: SGHAT, FQNNGV. Unmatched junction bases numbered 10, after V lost 4 bases and J lost 3 bases.

The chain joins TRBV28 to TRBJ2-7; D remains ambiguous. V was pared by 6 bases and J by 0 bases, with 12 bases between. Germline values: CDR1 MDHEN, CDR2 SYDVKM. This CDR3 has 14 amino acids. CDR3 nucleotide sequence: TGTGCCAGCAGCGACACCCCCAGCTCCTACGAGCAGTACTTC. Protein product: CASSDTPSSYEQYF.

In its sample, this clonotype was seen a few times. This sequence joins TRBV4-2 and TRBJ2-1; tentatively, D is TRBD1 or TRBD2 (5 bases each). Germline V gene lookup returns CDR1 LGHNA and CDR2 YNFKEQ. CDR3 size: 13 residues. The germline V and J ends were trimmed by 4 bases and 10 bases, with 14 bases remaining between them. CDR3 protein: CASSLNKGREQFF. In DNA form, the CDR3 reads TGTGCCAGCAGCCTAAATAAGGGACGAGAGCAGTTCTTC.

This clonotype was seen a few times. The chain combines TRBV7-9 with TRBJ2-1, with D perhaps assigned TRBD1 or TRBD2 (5 bases each). This CDR3 comprises 14 residues. Trimming pared 5 bases from V and 8 bases from J, leaving 16 bases between. The germline CDR1 and CDR2 sequences are SEHNR and FQNEAQ (reference sequence). The CDR3 loop reads CASSPMGLRDEQFF. As DNA, the CDR3 is TGTGCCAGCAGCCCAATGGGGCTGAGGGATGAGCAGTTCTTC.

Of note for this clonotype: This sequence may be a read error, since a much larger clone differs from it by one base. This rearrangement joins TRBV27 to TRBJ1-2, with D tentatively TRBD1 (6 bases). The CDR3 is made up of 14 amino acids. Germline V CDR1 and CDR2: MNHEY, SMNVEV (reference sequence). The ends were cut back, 6 bases at V and 4 bases at J, with 15 bases in the middle. The CDR3 reads CASRLKPGAYGYTF. In nucleotides, the CDR3 is TGTGCCAGCAGATTAAAGCCAGGGGCCTATGGCTACACCTTC.